These T cell receptor beta chains were read from a single sample in a study of OX40 agonist ivuxolimab in advanced cancers. Assay: immunoSEQ multiplex PCR; the TCRdb copy retains only in-frame clones and omits some. The table lists 98,000 or so clones, 90% to 95% of them singletons. The sample in question was CD4+ or CD8+ T cells sorted from blood, obtained in a trial of the OX40 agonist ivuxolimab. The receptors come from an adult with an advanced solid tumor such as melanoma, head and neck, liver or kidney cancer. Each CDR3 is given with its conserved first and last residue.

J: TRBJ1-2
V: TRBV28
CDR3: CASRVGGGDLSNYGYTF

J: TRBJ2-5
V: TRBV4-2
CDR3: CASSPQGPQETQYF

J: TRBJ2-3
V: TRBV28
CDR3: CASSGTSPDTQYF

J: TRBJ1-3
V: TRBV4-1
CDR3: CASSRAGTAGNTIYF

J: TRBJ1-3
V: TRBV10-3
CDR3: CAIMPGMGSGNTIYF

J: TRBJ2-2
V: TRBV30
CDR3: CAWRAQGVPGELFF

J: TRBJ2-5
V: TRBV28
CDR3: CASSTSTPTETQYF

J: TRBJ2-3
V: TRBV7-2
CDR3: CASSLLGANTDTQYF

J: TRBJ2-2
V: TRBV6-6
CDR3: CASTGANTGELFF

J: TRBJ2-7
V: TRBV7-2
CDR3: CASSATGTSGYEQYF

J: TRBJ2-1
V: TRBV9
CDR3: CASSASVGSYNEQFF

J: TRBJ2-1
V: TRBV28
CDR3: CASRPGTREGHEQFF

J: TRBJ1-1
V: TRBV28
CDR3: CASSLQQGGTEAFF

J: TRBJ1-2
V: TRBV9
CDR3: CASSALGQGFTYGYTF

J: TRBJ2-7
V: TRBV4-1
CDR3: CASSHPGRTGGPREQYF